Here is one T cell receptor (beta chain) with its context. The source of the sample is a study of cytomegalovirus exposure and HLA in healthy donors. The PCR used 60 Vbeta and 13 Jbeta primers. TCRdb keeps only in-frame clones here, not all; method: immunoSEQ multiplex PCR. The sample carries about 170,000 clones, around 76% recorded once. CDR1 and CDR2 from the germline V gene are SGHVS and FQNEAQ. CDR3 length: 13 amino acids. The V end lost 5 bases, the J end lost 5 bases, and 13 bases lay between the germline ends. The TCR was taken from a man aged 35 to 55 in good health and CMV-seropositive. The V and J genes are TRBV7-8 and TRBJ2-7, with D possibly matching TRBD1 (5 bases). The sample consisted of PBMCs. CDR3 amino acids: CASSIRTSNEQYF. DNA of the CDR3: TGTGCCAGCAGCATACGGACATCAAACGAGCAGTACTTC.